This T cell receptor beta chain was documented in a study of blood T cell repertoires in COVID-19. The method was immunoSEQ multiplex PCR; TCRdb's version includes in-frame clones alone and lacks a portion of them. This sample has more than 100,000 clones, with 84% found just once. With V trimmed by 0 bases and J by 6 bases, 2 bases remained unmatched. The CDR3 loop spans 14 amino acids. CDR1 is MNHNS, CDR2 SASEGT, per germline. Sequencing was carried out using peripheral blood. The J gene is TRBJ2-4, the V gene TRBV6-1; 7 bases align to TRBD1. The TCR originated in a human donor in a cohort sampled during active or convalescent COVID-19. The CDR3 loop reads CASSEAGQANIQYF. Here the CDR3 DNA reads TGTGCCAGCAGTGAAGCAGGACAGGCAAACATTCAGTACTTC.